The next 8 T cell receptor beta chains were all read from a single sample in a study of blood T cell repertoires in COVID-19. TCRdb keeps only in-frame clones here, not all; method: immunoSEQ multiplex PCR. The profile shows tens of thousands of clones, roughly 90% of them singletons. Sample: peripheral blood. These receptor sequences come from a man aged 55 to 70 with acute or convalescent COVID-19.

This clone has a single count. This chain uses TRBV6-5 with TRBJ2-7; TRBD1 matches at 7 bases. The CDR3 has 14 residues. Looked up from germline, CDR1 is MNHEY and CDR2 is SVGAGI. Trimming removed 0 bases from V and 6 bases from J; junction bases left unmatched: 5. The CDR3 DNA reads TGTGCCAGCAGTTACTCGACGACAGGGCTCGAGCAGTACTTC. Protein product: CASSYSTTGLEQYF.

The chain recombines TRBV9 with TRBJ2-3; the match to TRBD2 covers 7 bases. The CDR3 consists of 13 residues. Germline CDR1 is SGDLS and CDR2 is YYNGEE. V gave up 0 bases and J gave up 6 bases; unmatched junction bases: 1. Written as DNA, the CDR3 is TGTGCCAGCAGCGTAGACGGGAGGGATACGCAGTATTTT. It translates to CASSVDGRDTQYF. The entire variable domain, with the rest obtained from reference TRBV9 and TRBJ2-3, is as follows: DSGVTQTPKHLITATGQRVTLRCSPRSGDLSVYWYQQSLDQGLQFLIQYYNGEERAKGNILERFSAQQFPDLHSELNLSSLELGDSALYFCASSVDGRDTQYFGPGTRLTVL.

The chain links TRBV28 to TRBJ1-5; D remains unclear. The germline V gene encodes CDR1 MDHEN and CDR2 SYDVKM. The CDR3 runs 12 residues. Trimming stripped 7 bases from V and 7 bases from J, with 11 bases between. The CDR3 sequence is CASNPERQPQHF. In nucleotides, the CDR3 is TGTGCCAGCAACCCGGAGCGGCAGCCCCAGCATTTT.

This clone was seen only once. This chain uses TRBV29-1 with TRBJ1-2; D gene unclear. V lost 4 bases, J lost 6 bases, and 18 bases lay in between. In germline, CDR1 is SQVTM, CDR2 ANQGSEA. CDR3 length: 14 residues. In nucleotides, the CDR3 is TGCAGCGTTGGAGGAAAGGGAAGGGAGGATGGCTACACCTTC. Translating gives CSVGGKGREDGYTF.

This sequence joins TRBV5-1 and TRBJ2-7; D not certain. Germline values: CDR1 SGHRS, CDR2 YFSETQ. CDR3 length equals 15 residues. V was trimmed by 0 bases and J by 0 bases, leaving 10 bases between them. CDR3 bases: TGCGCCAGCAGCTTGGAAGAGGCCAGCTCCTACGAGCAGTACTTC. This sequence encodes CASSLEEASSYEQYF.

The chain links TRBV2 to TRBJ2-5; D perhaps matches TRBD1 (5 bases). From germline, CDR1 is SNHLY and CDR2 FYNNEI. The CDR3 contains 13 residues. V was pared by 7 bases and J by 5 bases, with 14 bases between. The CDR3 sequence is CASKKDTEETQYF. In nucleotides, the CDR3 is TGTGCCAGCAAAAAGGACACTGAGGAGACCCAGTACTTC.

This clone occurred a few times. V is TRBV7-2 and J is TRBJ1-1, with 7 nucleotides matching TRBD1. Germline V gene sequence: CDR1 SGHTA, CDR2 FQGNSA. The CDR3 has 16 amino acids. J was trimmed by 2 bases and V by 2 bases; bases with no gene match: 8. This chain's CDR3 is CASSLTMGTDNTEAFF. CDR3 in DNA: TGTGCCAGCAGCTTAACGATGGGGACAGATAACACTGAAGCTTTCTTT.

This chain connects TRBV5-6 to TRBJ2-3; D call uncertain. V lost 4 bases and J 0 bases, leaving 6 bases between the germline ends. CDR1 and CDR2 (germline): SGHDT, YYEEEE. CDR3 size: 13 residues. CDR3 residues: CASSVESTDTQYF. In DNA, the CDR3 is TGTGCCAGCAGCGTCGAGAGCACAGATACGCAGTATTTT.